The next 6 T cell receptor beta chains were all read from a single sample in a study of early T cells in non-severe SARS-CoV-2 infection. TCRdb re-derived calls from the 5' RACE reads in MiXCR, one entry per CDR3 protein. This table holds some 66,000 distinct CDR3 sequences, approximately 9% found once. Sequenced material: whole blood. The receptor set was obtained from an adult who was a healthcare worker with PCR-confirmed SARS-CoV-2 infection or an uninfected control (not recorded which).

This clonotype was picked up a small number of times. The rearrangement joins TRBV6-2 or TRBV6-3 to TRBJ2-7; a weak D match, TRBD2 (5 bases). The CDR3 length is 19 residues. In germline, CDR1 is MNHEY, CDR2 SVGEGT. The V gene lost 6 bases and the J gene lost 5 bases, with 32 bases spanning the gap. The CDR3 reads CASSPTRPRLGTALNEQYF. For the CDR3, the DNA is TGTGCCAGCAGCCCCACTAGGCCCCGGTTGGGAACAGCGCTAAACGAGCAGTACTTC.

This clonotype was counted ten times or more. This chain joins TRBV6-6 and TRBJ2-6; D call uncertain. CDR1 and CDR2 from the germline V gene are MNHNY and SVGAGI (reference sequence). The CDR3 consists of 18 residues. V lost 5 bases and J 0 bases, leaving 17 bases between the germline ends. Written as DNA, the CDR3 is TGTGCCAGCAGTCCCCACGATTCCGCTAGCTCTGGGGCCAACGTCCTGACTTTC. Amino acids: CASSPHDSASSGANVLTF.

This clonotype was seen many times. This chain joins TRBV29-1 and TRBJ2-7; possibly TRBD1 or TRBD2 for D (5 bases each). In germline, CDR1 is SQVTM, CDR2 ANQGSEA. V lost 3 bases and J 5 bases, leaving 11 bases between the germline ends. The CDR3 covers 12 residues. CDR3 protein: CSVEVGTDEQYF. In nucleotides, the CDR3 is TGCAGCGTTGAGGTAGGGACGGACGAGCAGTACTTC.

This clonotype has more than one count but fewer than ten. The chain recombines TRBV7-9 with TRBJ2-1, with a weak D call TRBD1 (6 bases). With 3 bases removed from V and 3 bases from J, the gap between germline ends came to 12 bases. CDR1 and CDR2 from the germline V gene are SEHNR and FQNEAQ (reference sequence). The CDR3 is 15 amino acids. Here the CDR3 reads CASSLDRDYYNEQFF. The DNA for the CDR3 is TGTGCCAGCAGCTTGGACAGAGACTACTACAATGAGCAGTTCTTC.

This clonotype was observed a handful of times. The chain joins TRBV20-1 to TRBJ1-1; D may be TRBD1 (5 bases). Per germline, CDR1 DFQATT and CDR2 SNEGSKA (reference sequence). This CDR3 is built from 14 residues. Trimming shortened V by 3 bases and J by 0 bases, and 11 bases separated the two germline ends. In nucleotides, the CDR3 is TGCAGTGCTAGGGATGACAGCCTGAACACTGAAGCTTTCTTT. It encodes CSARDDSLNTEAFF.

There are a few counts of this clonotype. The V gene is TRBV2, the J gene TRBJ1-2; D might be TRBD1 (5 bases). This CDR3 is 14 amino acids long. Germline V gene lookup returns CDR1 SNHLY and CDR2 FYNNEI. Trimming removed 7 bases at V and 4 bases at J, with 16 bases between. CDR3 sequence: CASKVSRAGYGYTF. CDR3 in DNA: TGTGCCAGCAAGGTTTCCAGGGCCGGCTATGGCTACACCTTC.